This T cell receptor beta chain was identified in a study of identical twins. Study conclusions and caveats: Insertions ran lower in abundant cord blood beta clonotypes, though not in memory repertoires.

After template switching added a universal primer site, the resulting cDNA carried unique molecular identifiers. TCRdb independently ran MiXCR on the 5' RACE reads; one entry per CDR3 protein. The sample comprises roughly 1.6 million distinct CDR3 sequences, about 31% of which are singletons, and roughly 0.3% rests with the top ten. Trimming removed 4 bases from V and 0 bases from J, with 13 bases in between. CDR3 length: 15 residues. Per germline, CDR1 SNHLY and CDR2 FYNNEI. With regard to this clonotype: What it recognizes is unknown.

Source material: cord blood. The source is a newborn girl in good health. The chain uses TRBV2 and TRBJ2-7; tentatively, D is TRBD2 (6 bases). The CDR3 DNA reads as TGTGCCAGCAGTGTTCCCGGGACTGGCTCCTACGAGCAGTACTTC. This encodes CASSVPGTGSYEQYF. Complete variable domain (other parts from reference TRBV2 and TRBJ2-7): EPEVTQTPSHQVTQMGQEVILRCVPISNHLYFYWYRQILGQKVEFLVSFYNNEISEKSEIFDDQFSVERPDGSNFTLKIRSTKLEDSAMYFCASSVPGTGSYEQYFGPGTRLTVT.